These 5 T cell receptor beta chains came from one sample sequenced in a study of T cell responses to AZD1222 COVID-19 vaccine. Profiling relied on immunoSEQ multiplex PCR, and the TCRdb table lists in-frame clones only, not all of them. The table has approximately 92,000 clones, around 93% seen once. Sequencing used peripheral blood, obtained on day 0 of AZD1222 vaccination. The origin of the receptors is an adult in good health.

The V call is TRBV19, the J call TRBJ1-3, with 7 bases lining up with TRBD1. After removal of 4 bases from V and 2 bases from J, the junction contained 2 bases not matched to a gene. This CDR3 contains 14 residues. Germline assignment: CDR1 LNHDA and CDR2 SQIVND (reference sequence). The CDR3 protein is CASSNTGAGNTIYF. CDR3 nucleotide sequence: TGTGCCAGTAGTAATACAGGGGCTGGAAACACCATATATTTT.

The rearrangement links TRBV6-4 to TRBJ2-1; 7 bases fit TRBD1. CDR1 and CDR2 from the germline V gene are MRHNA and SNTAGT. The junction had 5 bases not matched to a gene; V was cut back by 6 bases and J by 0 bases. The CDR3 has 15 amino acids. CDR3 sequence reads: CASSNRGSSYNEQFF. The CDR3 DNA is TGTGCCAGCAGCAACAGGGGTAGCTCCTACAATGAGCAGTTCTTC.

The rearrangement uses TRBV5-1 and TRBJ2-2; D remains unclear. Germline V gives CDR1 SGHRS, CDR2 YFSETQ. The CDR3 extends over 15 amino acids. With 0 bases removed from V and 1 base from J, the gap between germline ends came to 7 bases. Here the CDR3 reads CASSLASGNTGELFF. For the CDR3, the DNA is TGCGCCAGCAGCTTGGCCTCGGGGAACACCGGGGAGCTGTTTTTT.

This chain links TRBV15 with TRBJ1-1; TRBD1 agrees at 7 bases. Trimming cost V 1 base and J 0 bases; bases outside gene matches: 2. Looked up from germline, CDR1 is LNHNV and CDR2 is YYDKDF (reference sequence). The CDR3 runs to 15 residues. The CDR3 spells CATSRGGTVNTEAFF. In nucleotides, the CDR3 is TGTGCCACCAGCAGAGGCGGGACAGTGAACACTGAAGCTTTCTTT.

V usage is TRBV19 and J usage is TRBJ2-3; 8 bases match TRBD2. This CDR3 spans 15 amino acids. With 1 base clipped from V and 0 bases from J, the junction kept 0 bases outside the gene matches. Germline CDR1 and CDR2: LNHDA and SQIVND (reference sequence). The CDR3 loop reads CASSIGGRSTDTQYF. CDR3 coding DNA: TGTGCCAGTAGTATAGGCGGGAGGAGCACAGATACGCAGTATTTT.